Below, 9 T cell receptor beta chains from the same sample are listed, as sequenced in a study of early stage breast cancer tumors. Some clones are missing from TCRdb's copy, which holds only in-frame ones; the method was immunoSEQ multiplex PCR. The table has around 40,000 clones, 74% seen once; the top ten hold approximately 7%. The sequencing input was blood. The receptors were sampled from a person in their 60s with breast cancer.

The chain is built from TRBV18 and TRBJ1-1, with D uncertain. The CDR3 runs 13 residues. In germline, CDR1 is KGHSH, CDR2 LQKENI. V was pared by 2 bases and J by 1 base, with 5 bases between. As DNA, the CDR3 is TGTGCCAGCTCACCATCAGGGAACACTGAAGCTTTCTTT. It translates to CASSPSGNTEAFF.

The CDR3 DNA follows: TGTGCCAGCAGTGACAGGGATAATTCACCCCTCCACTTT. Its translation: CASSDRDNSPLHF. The genes are TRBV6-1 and TRBJ1-6; maybe TRBD1 (5 bases). Germline CDR1 and CDR2: MNHNS and SASEGT. V lost 3 bases, J lost 5 bases, and 5 bases lay in between. The CDR3 runs 13 residues.

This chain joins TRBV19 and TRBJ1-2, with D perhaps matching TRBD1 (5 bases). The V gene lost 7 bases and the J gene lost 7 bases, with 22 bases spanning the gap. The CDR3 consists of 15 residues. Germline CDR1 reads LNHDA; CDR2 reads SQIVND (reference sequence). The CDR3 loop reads CASKVAGGGLTGYTF. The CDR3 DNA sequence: TGTGCCAGTAAGGTCGCCGGTGGGGGGTTGACTGGCTACACCTTC.

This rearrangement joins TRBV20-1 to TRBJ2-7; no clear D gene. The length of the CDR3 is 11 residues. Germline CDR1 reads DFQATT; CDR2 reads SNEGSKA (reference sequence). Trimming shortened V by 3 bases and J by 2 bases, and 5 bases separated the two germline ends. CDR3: CSASGAYEQYF. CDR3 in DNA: TGCAGTGCTAGCGGAGCCTACGAGCAGTACTTC.

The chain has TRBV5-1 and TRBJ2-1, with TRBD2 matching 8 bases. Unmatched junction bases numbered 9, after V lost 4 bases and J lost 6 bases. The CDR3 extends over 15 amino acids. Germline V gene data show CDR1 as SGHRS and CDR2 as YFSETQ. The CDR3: CASSLSAGERNEQFF. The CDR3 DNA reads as TGCGCCAGCAGCCTATCAGCGGGAGAGCGCAATGAGCAGTTCTTC. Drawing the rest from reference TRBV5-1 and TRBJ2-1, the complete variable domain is KAGVTQTPRYLIKTRGQQVTLSCSPISGHRSVSWYQQTPGQGLQFLFEYFSETQRNKGNFPGRFSGRQFSNSRSEMNVSTLELGDSALYLCASSLSAGERNEQFFGPGTRLTVL.

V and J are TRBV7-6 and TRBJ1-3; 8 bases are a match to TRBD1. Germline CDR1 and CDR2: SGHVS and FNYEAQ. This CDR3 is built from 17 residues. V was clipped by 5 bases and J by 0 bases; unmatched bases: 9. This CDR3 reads CASSARTGTSSGNTIYF. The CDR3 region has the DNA TGTGCCAGCAGCGCGAGGACAGGGACTAGCTCTGGAAACACCATATATTTT.

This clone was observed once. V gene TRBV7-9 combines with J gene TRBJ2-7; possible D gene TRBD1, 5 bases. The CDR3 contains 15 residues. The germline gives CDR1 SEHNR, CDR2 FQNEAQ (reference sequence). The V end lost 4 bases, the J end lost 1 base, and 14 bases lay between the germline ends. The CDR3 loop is CASSSPSAGSYEQYF. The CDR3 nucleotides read TGTGCCAGCAGCTCCCCCAGTGCAGGGTCCTACGAGCAGTACTTC. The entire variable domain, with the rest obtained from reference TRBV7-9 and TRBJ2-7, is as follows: DTGVSQNPRHKITKRGQNVTFRCDPISEHNRLYWYRQTLGQGPEFLTYFQNEAQLEKSRLLSDRFSAERPKGSFSTLEIQRTEQGDSAMYLCASSSPSAGSYEQYFGPGTRLTVT.

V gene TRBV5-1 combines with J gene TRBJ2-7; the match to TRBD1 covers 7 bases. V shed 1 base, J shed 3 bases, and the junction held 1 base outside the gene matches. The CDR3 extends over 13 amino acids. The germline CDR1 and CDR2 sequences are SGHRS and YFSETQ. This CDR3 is CASSLRQGYEQYF. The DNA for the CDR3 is TGCGCCAGCAGCTTGCGACAGGGCTACGAGCAGTACTTC.

The CDR3 loop reads CASSLNVQGYEQYF. DNA of the CDR3: TGCGCCAGCAGCTTGAACGTACAGGGGTACGAGCAGTACTTC. The chain recombines TRBV5-1 with TRBJ2-7, with 7 bases aligning to TRBD1. From germline, CDR1 is SGHRS and CDR2 YFSETQ. V lost 1 base, J lost 4 bases, and 5 bases stayed unmatched. This CDR3 is built from 14 residues.